This is a list of T cell receptor beta chains from one sample in a study of siplizumab effects on memory and regulatory T cells. TCRdb's copy holds only in-frame clones and misses some; the assay was immunoSEQ multiplex PCR. Among 100,000 or so clones listed, approximately 91% were seen once. The sequencing sample was made of non-Treg CD4+ T cells sorted from blood. Receptors were obtained from a human donor in good health. Both conserved end residues are part of each CDR3. D genes are given only for firm matches. Clone size is stated in some rows and not others, as once, few, many or a class when expanded.

j_call,d_call,clone_size,v_call,cdr3_nt,cdr3_aa
TRBJ1-1,-,-,TRBV18,TGTGCCAGCTCCCCGGGGGTGAAGGGCACTGAAGCTTTCTTT,CASSPGVKGTEAFF
TRBJ2-3,TRBD2,-,TRBV7-9,TGTGCCAGCAGCTTAGATGCGGAAATAGCGGGAAGGACAGATACGCAGTATTTT,CASSLDAEIAGRTDTQYF
TRBJ2-2,TRBD1,-,TRBV6-1,TGTGCCAGCAGTTTACAGGGGGCCGGGGAGCTGTTTTTT,CASSLQGAGELFF
TRBJ1-5,TRBD1,-,TRBV27,TGTGCCAGCAGTTTCGGGACAGCAAATCAGCCCCAGCATTTT,CASSFGTANQPQHF
TRBJ2-7,-,-,TRBV28,TGTGCCAGCAGTCCCCCCCCGAGTTACGAGCAGTACTTC,CASSPPPSYEQYF
TRBJ2-5,TRBD1,once,TRBV5-4,TGTGCCAGCAGCTTGACAGGGGGAATCCAAGAGACCCAGTACTTC,CASSLTGGIQETQYF
TRBJ2-3,TRBD2,-,TRBV19,TGTGCCAGTAGTATAGGGACTAGCGGAAGCACAGATACGCAGTATTTT,CASSIGTSGSTDTQYF
TRBJ2-6,-,once,TRBV7-6,TGTGCCAGCAGCTTATCGAGGGGAGCGGGGGCCAACGTCCTGACTTTC,CASSLSRGAGANVLTF
TRBJ1-1,TRBD1,-,TRBV5-5,TGTGCCAGCAGCTTGCGGACAGGGGAAGCTTTCTTT,CASSLRTGEAFF
TRBJ2-7,TRBD2,-,TRBV19,TGTGCCAGTAGTATAGATTCCCCGAGAAGCGGGAGGGCCGGTTCCTACGAGCAGTACTTC,CASSIDSPRSGRAGSYEQYF
TRBJ2-7,-,-,TRBV27,TGTGCCAGCAGTTCCAGGGGTTCCTACGAGCAGTACTTC,CASSSRGSYEQYF
TRBJ2-1,TRBD2,-,TRBV6-4,TGTGCCAGCAGTGACTCCCAGCGGGGGGACTACAATGAGCAGTTCTTC,CASSDSQRGDYNEQFF
TRBJ2-3,TRBD2,once,TRBV12-5,TGTGCTAGTGGTTTGGTACTAAGGACTAGCGGGAGGAAGGGCACAGATACGCAGTATTTT,CASGLVLRTSGRKGTDTQYF
TRBJ2-7,-,-,TRBV7-9,TGTGCCAGCAGCGTAAGCTACGAGCAGTACTTC,CASSVSYEQYF
TRBJ1-2,-,-,TRBV5-1,TGCGCCAGCAGACCCGATGGGGGCGCGTTTGGCTACACCTTC,CASRPDGGAFGYTF
TRBJ2-7,-,few,TRBV7-6,TGTGCCAGCAGCCCTGGGACGGCAGCCTACGAGCAGTACTTC,CASSPGTAAYEQYF
TRBJ2-7,TRBD2,-,TRBV19,TGTGCCAGTAGTATTCTCGGCGGGACTAAACCCTACGAGCAGTACTTC,CASSILGGTKPYEQYF
TRBJ1-1,-,once,TRBV4-3,TGCGCCAGCAGCCAGGGAGGGGTGAACACTGAAGCTTTCTTT,CASSQGGVNTEAFF
TRBJ1-2,-,-,TRBV7-2,TGTGCCAGCAGCTTTAACTATGGCTACACCTTC,CASSFNYGYTF
TRBJ1-2,-,once,TRBV19,TGTGCCAGTAGTATGGCGGGGACGGCATCTAACTATGGCTACACCTTC,CASSMAGTASNYGYTF
TRBJ1-4,TRBD1,-,TRBV27,TGTGCCAGCGGCAGGGACAGGGGGTTTGAAAAACTGTTTTTT,CASGRDRGFEKLFF
TRBJ2-7,TRBD1,-,TRBV27,TGTGCCAGCAGTTGGACAGGGAGAGCAGAGCAGTACTTC,CASSWTGRAEQYF
TRBJ2-1,TRBD2,-,TRBV7-9,TGTGCCAGCAGCTTAGGGGCCACTAGCGGGAGACGGAATGAGCAGTTCTTC,CASSLGATSGRRNEQFF
TRBJ2-7,-,once,TRBV19,TGTGCCAGTAGTGACCCCGGCGGGGTTAGCTCCTACGAGCAGTACTTC,CASSDPGGVSSYEQYF
TRBJ1-2,TRBD1,-,TRBV2,TGTGCCAGCAGTACGGGACAGGGGGCCTTCTATGGCTACACCTTC,CASSTGQGAFYGYTF
TRBJ2-7,-,-,TRBV5-4,TGTGCCAGCAGCTTGGCCCCGTCAAGGGGGGCCGACGAGCAGTACTTC,CASSLAPSRGADEQYF
TRBJ2-1,TRBD2,-,TRBV9,TGTGCCAGCAGCAGTCGTGGACTAGCAAACAATGAGCAGTTCTTC,CASSSRGLANNEQFF
TRBJ2-5,-,-,TRBV6-6,TGTGCCAGCGGGCGGTCAGAAGAGACCCAGTACTTC,CASGRSEETQYF
TRBJ1-2,-,-,TRBV10-3,TGTGCCATCAGTCAGGGAACTAACTATGGCTACACCTTC,CAISQGTNYGYTF
TRBJ2-2,-,-,TRBV5-1,TGCGCCAGCAGCTACACTACAGGATTGGGCACCGGGGAGCTGTTTTTT,CASSYTTGLGTGELFF
TRBJ2-5,-,-,TRBV5-1,TGCGCCAGTAGACGCGGTCTCCAAGAGACCCAGTACTTC,CASRRGLQETQYF
TRBJ2-3,-,-,TRBV19,TGTGCCAGTGGGGCAGGTTCTACAGATACGCAGTATTTT,CASGAGSTDTQYF
TRBJ1-2,-,-,TRBV21-1,TGTGCCAGCGGAAGACACAGTAACTATGGCTACACCTTC,CASGRHSNYGYTF
TRBJ1-1,-,-,TRBV18,TGTGCCAGCTCACCGGGACGGGCATCCGGAACTGAAGCTTTCTTT,CASSPGRASGTEAFF
TRBJ2-1,-,-,TRBV28,TGTGCCAGCAGTCCATCCCTCGGGGGCGGAGGCAATGAGCAGTTCTTC,CASSPSLGGGGNEQFF
TRBJ1-2,-,-,TRBV5-6,TGTGCCAGCAGCTCTCCTGCGAACTATGGCTACACCTTC,CASSSPANYGYTF
TRBJ1-6,-,-,TRBV30,TGTGCCTGGAATGAGTATAGAGGGTCACCCCTCCACTTT,CAWNEYRGSPLHF
TRBJ2-7,-,-,TRBV15,TGTGCCACCAGCAGAGATCAAGTGGGGCTCGAGCAGTACTTC,CATSRDQVGLEQYF
TRBJ2-1,TRBD2,-,TRBV14,TGTGCCAGCAGCCAAGTAGGGACTAGCGGGAGGCAGCAGTTCTTC,CASSQVGTSGRQQFF
TRBJ2-7,-,-,TRBV27,TGTGCCAGCAGCCGCACGAACGGGGAGCAGTACTTC,CASSRTNGEQYF
TRBJ2-7,TRBD1,-,TRBV5-1,TGCGCCAGCAGCGGCCCCGGGACAGGGTCCTACGAGCAGTACTTC,CASSGPGTGSYEQYF